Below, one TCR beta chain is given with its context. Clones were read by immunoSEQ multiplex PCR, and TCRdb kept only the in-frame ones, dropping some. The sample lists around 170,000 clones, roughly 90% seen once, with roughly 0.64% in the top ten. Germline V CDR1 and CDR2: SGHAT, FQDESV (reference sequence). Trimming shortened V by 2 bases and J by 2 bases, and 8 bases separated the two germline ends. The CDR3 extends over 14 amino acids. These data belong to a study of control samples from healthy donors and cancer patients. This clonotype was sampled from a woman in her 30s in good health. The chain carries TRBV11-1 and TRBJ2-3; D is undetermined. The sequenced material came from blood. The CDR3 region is CASSLSTHTDTQYF. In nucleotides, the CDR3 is TGTGCCAGCAGCTTATCCACCCACACAGATACGCAGTATTTT.